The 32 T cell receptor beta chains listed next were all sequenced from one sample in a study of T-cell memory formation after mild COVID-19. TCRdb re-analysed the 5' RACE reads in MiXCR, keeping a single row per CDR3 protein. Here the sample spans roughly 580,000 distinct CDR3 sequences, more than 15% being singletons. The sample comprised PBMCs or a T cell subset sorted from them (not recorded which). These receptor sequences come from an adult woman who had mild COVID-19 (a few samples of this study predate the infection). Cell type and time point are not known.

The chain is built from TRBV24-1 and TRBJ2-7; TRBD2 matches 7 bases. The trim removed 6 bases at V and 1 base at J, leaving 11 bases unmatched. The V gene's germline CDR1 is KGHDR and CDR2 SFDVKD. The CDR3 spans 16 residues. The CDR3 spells CATSSQVPGGSYEQYF. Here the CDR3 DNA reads TGTGCCACCAGTTCCCAGGTGCCGGGGGGATCCTACGAGCAGTACTTC.

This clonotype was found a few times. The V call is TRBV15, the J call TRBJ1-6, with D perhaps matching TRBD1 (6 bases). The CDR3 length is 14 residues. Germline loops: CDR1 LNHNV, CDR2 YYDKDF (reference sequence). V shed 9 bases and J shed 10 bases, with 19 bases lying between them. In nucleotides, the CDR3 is TGTGCCACGGGAGAGGGGGGTACCAGATCACCCCTCCACTTT. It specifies CATGEGGTRSPLHF. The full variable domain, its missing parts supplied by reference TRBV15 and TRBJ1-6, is DAMVIQNPRYQVTQFGKPVTLSCSQTLNHNVMYWYQQKSSQAPKLLFHYYDKDFNNEADTPDNFQSRRPNTSFCFLDIRSPGLGDTAMYLCATGEGGTRSPLHFGNGTRLTVT.

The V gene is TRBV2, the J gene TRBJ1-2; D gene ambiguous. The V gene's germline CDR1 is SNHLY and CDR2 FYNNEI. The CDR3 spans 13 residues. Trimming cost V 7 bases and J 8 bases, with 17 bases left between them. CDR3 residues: CASIGFRMEGYTF. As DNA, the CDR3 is TGTGCCAGCATAGGTTTCAGGATGGAAGGCTACACCTTC.

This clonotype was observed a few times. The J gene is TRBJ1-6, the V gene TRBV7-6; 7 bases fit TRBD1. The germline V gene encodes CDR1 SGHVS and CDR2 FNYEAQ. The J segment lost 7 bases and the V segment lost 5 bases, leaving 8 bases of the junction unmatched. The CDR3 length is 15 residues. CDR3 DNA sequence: TGTGCCAGCAGCCGCACAGGGGCAGACAATTCACCCCTCCACTTT. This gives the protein CASSRTGADNSPLHF.

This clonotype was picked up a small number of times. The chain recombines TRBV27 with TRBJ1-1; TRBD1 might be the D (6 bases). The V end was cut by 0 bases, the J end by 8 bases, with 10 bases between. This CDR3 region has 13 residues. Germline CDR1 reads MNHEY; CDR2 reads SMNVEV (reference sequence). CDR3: CASSLSGRGEAFF. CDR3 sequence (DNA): TGTGCCAGCAGTTTATCGGGGAGGGGGGAAGCTTTCTTT.

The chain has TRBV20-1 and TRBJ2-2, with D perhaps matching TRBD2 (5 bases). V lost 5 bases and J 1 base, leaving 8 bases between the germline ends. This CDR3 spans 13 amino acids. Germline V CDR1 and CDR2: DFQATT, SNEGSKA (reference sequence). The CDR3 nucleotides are TGCAGTGCTCTGGGAGTGAACACCGGGGAGCTGTTTTTT. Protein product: CSALGVNTGELFF.

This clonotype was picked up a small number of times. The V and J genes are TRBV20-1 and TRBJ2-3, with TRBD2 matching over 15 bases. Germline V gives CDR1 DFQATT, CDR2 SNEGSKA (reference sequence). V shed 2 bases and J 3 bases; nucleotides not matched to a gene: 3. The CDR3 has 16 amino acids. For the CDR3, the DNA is TGCAGTGCTAGAAAGGGACTAGCGGGAGGAACAGATACGCAGTATTTT. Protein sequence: CSARKGLAGGTDTQYF.

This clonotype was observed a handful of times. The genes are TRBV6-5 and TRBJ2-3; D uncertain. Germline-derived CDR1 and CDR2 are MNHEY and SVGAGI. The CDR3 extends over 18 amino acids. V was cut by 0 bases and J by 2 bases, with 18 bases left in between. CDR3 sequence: CASSYSHRAGLPTDTQYF. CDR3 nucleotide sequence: TGTGCCAGCAGTTACTCACATCGGGCCGGGCTTCCCACAGATACGCAGTATTTT.

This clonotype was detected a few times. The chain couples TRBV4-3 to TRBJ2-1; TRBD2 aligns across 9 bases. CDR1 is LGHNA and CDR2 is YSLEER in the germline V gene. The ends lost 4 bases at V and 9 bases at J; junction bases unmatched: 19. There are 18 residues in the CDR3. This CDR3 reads CASSPERGVSGRGAEQFF. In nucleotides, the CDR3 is TGCGCCAGCAGCCCGGAGCGGGGGGTTAGCGGGAGAGGGGCTGAGCAGTTCTTC.

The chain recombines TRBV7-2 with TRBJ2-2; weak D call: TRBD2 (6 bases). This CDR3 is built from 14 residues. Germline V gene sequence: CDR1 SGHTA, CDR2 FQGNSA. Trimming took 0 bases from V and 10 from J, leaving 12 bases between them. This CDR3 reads CASSLAGRREELFF. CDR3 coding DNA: TGTGCCAGCAGCTTAGCGGGACGGCGGGAGGAGCTGTTTTTT.

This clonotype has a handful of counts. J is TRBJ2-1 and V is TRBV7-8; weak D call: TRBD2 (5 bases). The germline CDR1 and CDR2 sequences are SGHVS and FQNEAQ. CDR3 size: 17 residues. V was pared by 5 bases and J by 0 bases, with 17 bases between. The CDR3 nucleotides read TGTGCCAGCAGCCTAAGACTACCCTCTTCCTCCTACAATGAGCAGTTCTTC. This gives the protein CASSLRLPSSSYNEQFF.

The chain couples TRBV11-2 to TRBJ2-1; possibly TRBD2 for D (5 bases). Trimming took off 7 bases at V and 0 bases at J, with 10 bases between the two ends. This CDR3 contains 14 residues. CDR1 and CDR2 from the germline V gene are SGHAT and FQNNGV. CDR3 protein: CASTRGSSYNEQFF. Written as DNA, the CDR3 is TGTGCCAGCACCAGAGGGAGCTCCTACAATGAGCAGTTCTTC. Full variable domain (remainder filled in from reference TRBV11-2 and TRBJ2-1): EAGVAQSPRYKIIEKRQSVAFWCNPISGHATLYWYQQILGQGPKLLIQFQNNGVVDDSQLPKDRFSAERLKGVDSTLKIQPAKLEDSAVYLCASTRGSSYNEQFFGPGTRLTVL.

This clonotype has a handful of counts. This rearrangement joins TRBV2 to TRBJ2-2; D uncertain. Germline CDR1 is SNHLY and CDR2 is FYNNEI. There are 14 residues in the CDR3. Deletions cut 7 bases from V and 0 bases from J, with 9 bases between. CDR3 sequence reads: CASMEFANTGELFF. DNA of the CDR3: TGTGCCAGCATGGAGTTCGCGAACACCGGGGAGCTGTTTTTT. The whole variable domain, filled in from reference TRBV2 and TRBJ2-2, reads EPEVTQTPSHQVTQMGQEVILRCVPISNHLYFYWYRQILGQKVEFLVSFYNNEISEKSEIFDDQFSVERPDGSNFTLKIRSTKLEDSAMYFCASMEFANTGELFFGEGSRLTVL.

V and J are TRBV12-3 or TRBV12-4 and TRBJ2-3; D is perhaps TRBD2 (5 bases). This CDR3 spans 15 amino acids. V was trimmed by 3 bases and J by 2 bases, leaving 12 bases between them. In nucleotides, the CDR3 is TGTGCCAGCAGTTTTTACCGGGATATCACAGATACGCAGTATTTT. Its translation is CASSFYRDITDTQYF.

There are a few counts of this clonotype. CDR3 sequence: CATSSRGGGETQYF. The CDR3 bases are TGTGCCACCAGCAGCCGAGGGGGGGGAGAGACCCAGTACTTC. This sequence joins TRBV15 and TRBJ2-5; possible D gene TRBD2, 7 bases. Trimming shortened V by 3 bases and J by 4 bases, and 12 bases separated the two germline ends. The germline CDR1 and CDR2 sequences are LNHNV and YYDKDF (reference sequence). CDR3 size: 14 residues.

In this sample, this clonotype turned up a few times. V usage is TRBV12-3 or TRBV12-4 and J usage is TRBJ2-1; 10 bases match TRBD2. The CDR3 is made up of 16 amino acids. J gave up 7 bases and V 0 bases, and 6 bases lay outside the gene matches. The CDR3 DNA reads TGTGCCAGCAGTTTAGCGAAAGCGGGGGGGCAGAATGAGCAGTTCTTC. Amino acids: CASSLAKAGGQNEQFF.

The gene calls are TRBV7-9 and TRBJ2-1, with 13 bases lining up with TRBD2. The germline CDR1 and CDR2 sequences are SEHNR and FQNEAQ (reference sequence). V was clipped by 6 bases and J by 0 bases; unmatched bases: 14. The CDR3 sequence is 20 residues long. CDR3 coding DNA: TGTGCCAGCAGGGGGGGAAGACTAGCGGGAGGATCGCGCTCCTACAATGAGCAGTTCTTC. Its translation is CASRGGRLAGGSRSYNEQFF.

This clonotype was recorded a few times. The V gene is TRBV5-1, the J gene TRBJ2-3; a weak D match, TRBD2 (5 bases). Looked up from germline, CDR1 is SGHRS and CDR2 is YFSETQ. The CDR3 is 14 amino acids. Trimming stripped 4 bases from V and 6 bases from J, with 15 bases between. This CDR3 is CASSASGWLDTQYF. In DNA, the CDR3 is TGCGCCAGCAGCGCTTCGGGATGGCTGGATACGCAGTATTTT.

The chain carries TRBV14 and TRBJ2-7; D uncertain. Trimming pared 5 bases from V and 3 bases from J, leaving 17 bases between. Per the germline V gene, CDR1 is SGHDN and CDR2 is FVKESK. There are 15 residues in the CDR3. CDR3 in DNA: TGTGCCAGCAGCGTAGGATCGCTATTAAGCTACGAGCAGTACTTC. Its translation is CASSVGSLLSYEQYF. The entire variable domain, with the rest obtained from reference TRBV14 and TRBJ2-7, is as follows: EAGVTQFPSHSVIEKGQTVTLRCDPISGHDNLYWYRRVMGKEIKFLLHFVKESKQDESGMPNNRFLAERTGGTYSTLKVQPAELEDSGVYFCASSVGSLLSYEQYFGPGTRLTVT.

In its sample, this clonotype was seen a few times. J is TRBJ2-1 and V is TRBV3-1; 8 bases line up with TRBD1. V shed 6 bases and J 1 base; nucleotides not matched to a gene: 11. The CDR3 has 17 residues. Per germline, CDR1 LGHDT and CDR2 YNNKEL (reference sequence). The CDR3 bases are TGTGCCAGCAGTAGACATCGGCGGACAGGGTCCTACAATGAGCAGTTCTTC. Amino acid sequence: CASSRHRRTGSYNEQFF.

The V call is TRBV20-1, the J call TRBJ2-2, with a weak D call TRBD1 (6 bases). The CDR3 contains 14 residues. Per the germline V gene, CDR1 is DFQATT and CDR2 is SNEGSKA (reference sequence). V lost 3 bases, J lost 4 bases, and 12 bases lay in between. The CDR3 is CSASVGHLTGELFF. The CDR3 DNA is TGCAGTGCTAGTGTGGGACACCTCACCGGGGAGCTGTTTTTT.

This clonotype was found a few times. The CDR3 sequence: CSSKTGRYGYTF. The CDR3 DNA is TGCAGCTCCAAGACAGGGCGTTATGGCTACACCTTC. The rearrangement joins TRBV29-1 to TRBJ1-2; 7 nucleotides match TRBD1. Trimming cost V 8 bases and J 5 bases; bases outside gene matches: 8. The CDR3 runs to 12 residues. Looked up from germline, CDR1 is SQVTM and CDR2 is ANQGSEA.

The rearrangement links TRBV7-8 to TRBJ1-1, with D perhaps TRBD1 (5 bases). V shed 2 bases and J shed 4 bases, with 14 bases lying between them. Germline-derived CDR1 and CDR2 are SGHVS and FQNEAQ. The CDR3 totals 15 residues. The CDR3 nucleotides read TGTGCCAGCAGCTTATTTCCAGAAAGGGGCACTGAAGCTTTCTTT. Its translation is CASSLFPERGTEAFF.

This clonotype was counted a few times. CDR3 protein: CASSIPGQGVYNEQFF. The CDR3 DNA reads TGTGCCAGCAGCATCCCCGGACAGGGGGTCTACAATGAGCAGTTCTTC. This chain joins TRBV11-3 and TRBJ2-1, with 10 nucleotides matching TRBD1. The CDR3 has 16 residues. Germline V gene data show CDR1 as SGHNT and CDR2 as YENEEA. Trimming at V came to 5 bases and at J to 3 bases, leaving 7 bases not matched to a gene.

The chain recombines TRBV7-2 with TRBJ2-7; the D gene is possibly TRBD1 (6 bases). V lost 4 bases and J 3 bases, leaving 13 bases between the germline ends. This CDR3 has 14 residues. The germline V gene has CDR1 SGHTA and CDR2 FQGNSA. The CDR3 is CASSSWTEDYEQYF. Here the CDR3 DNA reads TGTGCCAGCAGCTCCTGGACAGAAGACTACGAGCAGTACTTC. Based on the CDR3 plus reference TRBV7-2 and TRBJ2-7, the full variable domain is GAGVSQSPSNKVTEKGKDVELRCDPISGHTALYWYRQSLGQGLEFLIYFQGNSAPDKSGLPSDRFSAERTGGSVSTLTIQRTQQEDSAVYLCASSSWTEDYEQYFGPGTRLTVT.

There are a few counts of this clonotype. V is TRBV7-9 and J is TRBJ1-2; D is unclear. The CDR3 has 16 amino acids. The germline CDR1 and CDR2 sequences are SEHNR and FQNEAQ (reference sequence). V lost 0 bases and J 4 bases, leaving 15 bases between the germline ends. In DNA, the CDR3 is TGTGCCAGCAGCTTAGCAGGTTACGCGTCGGGCTATGGCTACACCTTC. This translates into CASSLAGYASGYGYTF.

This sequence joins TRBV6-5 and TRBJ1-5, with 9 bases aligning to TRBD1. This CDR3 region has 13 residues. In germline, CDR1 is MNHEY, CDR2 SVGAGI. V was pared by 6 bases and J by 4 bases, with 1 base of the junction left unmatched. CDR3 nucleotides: TGTGCCAGCAGGGACAGGGGTAATCAGCCCCAGCATTTT. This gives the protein CASRDRGNQPQHF.

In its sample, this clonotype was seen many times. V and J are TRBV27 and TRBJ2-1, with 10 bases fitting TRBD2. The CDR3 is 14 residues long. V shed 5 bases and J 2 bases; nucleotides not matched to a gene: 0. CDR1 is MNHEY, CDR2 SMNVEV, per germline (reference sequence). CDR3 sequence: CASSSGRAYNEQFF. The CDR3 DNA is TGTGCCAGCAGTAGCGGGAGGGCCTACAATGAGCAGTTCTTC.

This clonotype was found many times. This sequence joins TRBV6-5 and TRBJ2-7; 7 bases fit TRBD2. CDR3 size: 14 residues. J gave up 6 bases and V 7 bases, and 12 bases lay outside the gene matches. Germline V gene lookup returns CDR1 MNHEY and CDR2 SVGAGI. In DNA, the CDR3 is TGTGCCAGCACCAAACGACTAGCACTTGGCGAGCAGTACTTC. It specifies CASTKRLALGEQYF.

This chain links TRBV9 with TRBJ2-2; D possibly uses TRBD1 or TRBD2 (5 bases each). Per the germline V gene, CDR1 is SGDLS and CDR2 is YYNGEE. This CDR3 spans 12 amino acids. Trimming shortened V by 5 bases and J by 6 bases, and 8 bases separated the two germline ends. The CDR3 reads CASSRGPGELFF. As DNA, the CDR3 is TGTGCCAGCAGTAGGGGACCCGGGGAGCTGTTTTTT.

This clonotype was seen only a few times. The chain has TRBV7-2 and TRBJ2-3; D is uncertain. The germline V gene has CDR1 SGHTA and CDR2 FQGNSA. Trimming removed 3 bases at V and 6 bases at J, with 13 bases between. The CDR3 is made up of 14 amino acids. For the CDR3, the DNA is TGTGCCAGCAGCTTGCCGACGAAATCCGATACGCAGTATTTT. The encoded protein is CASSLPTKSDTQYF. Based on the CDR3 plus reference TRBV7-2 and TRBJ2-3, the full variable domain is GAGVSQSPSNKVTEKGKDVELRCDPISGHTALYWYRQSLGQGLEFLIYFQGNSAPDKSGLPSDRFSAERTGGSVSTLTIQRTQQEDSAVYLCASSLPTKSDTQYFGPGTRLTVL.

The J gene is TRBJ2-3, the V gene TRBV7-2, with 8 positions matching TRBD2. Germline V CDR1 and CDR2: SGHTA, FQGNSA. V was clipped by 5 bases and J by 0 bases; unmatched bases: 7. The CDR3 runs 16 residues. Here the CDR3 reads CASSRGGHRSTDTQYF. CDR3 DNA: TGTGCCAGCAGCCGGGGGGGGCATAGAAGCACAGATACGCAGTATTTT.